The 17 T cell receptor beta chains below come from one sample, sequenced in a study of shared clonotypes between healthy human individuals. Positive CCR7 selection of CD45RO-negative cells yielded the naive CD8 cells, and terminally differentiated effector memory CD45RA+ cells were excluded. Measured with immunoSEQ multiplex PCR; TCRdb has only the in-frame clones, and not every one. The repertoire holds about 2 million clones, with about 95% as singletons. Source material: naive CD8+ T cells sorted from blood. The receptors stem from a young man in good health.

The V gene is TRBV19, the J gene TRBJ1-2; no clear D gene. The CDR3 totals 14 residues. Germline CDR1 and CDR2: LNHDA and SQIVND (reference sequence). V dropped 7 bases and J dropped 1 base, with 13 bases sitting between them. The CDR3 DNA is TGTGCCAGTACCCCCTCGGGCTATAACTATGGCTACACCTTC. Protein product: CASTPSGYNYGYTF. The full variable domain, in which reference TRBV19 and TRBJ1-2 provide the parts outside the CDR3, is DGGITQSPKYLFRKEGQNVTLSCEQNLNHDAMYWYRQDPGQGLRLIYYSQIVNDFQKGDIAEGYSVSREKKESFPLTVTSAQKNPTAFYLCASTPSGYNYGYTFGSGTRLTVV.

Worth noting for this clone: This specimen includes other DNA sequences encoding the same CDR3. The chain links TRBV27 to TRBJ2-1; 9 bases agree with TRBD1. The CDR3 consists of 14 residues. Germline CDR1 is MNHEY and CDR2 is SMNVEV (reference sequence). V lost 6 bases and J lost 5; bases outside the gene matches: 5. CDR3 sequence (DNA): TGTGCCAGCAGCTCTTGGACAGGGGACAATGAGCAGTTCTTC. Translating it yields CASSSWTGDNEQFF.

The chain uses TRBV4-1 and TRBJ1-4; the match to TRBD1 covers 10 bases. The germline CDR1 and CDR2 sequences are MGHRA and YSYEKL. V lost 0 bases to trimming and J lost 1 base; unmatched junction nucleotides: 2. CDR3 length: 17 amino acids. CDR3 loop: CASSQDGQGGTNEKLFF. The CDR3 DNA follows: TGCGCCAGCAGCCAAGATGGACAGGGGGGAACTAATGAAAAACTGTTTTTT.

The chain has TRBV28 and TRBJ2-1; no clear D gene. The germline V gene encodes CDR1 MDHEN and CDR2 SYDVKM. The CDR3 covers 16 residues. Trimming pared 4 bases from V and 5 bases from J, leaving 18 bases between. CDR3 sequence: CASSSYDLVVHNEQFF. The CDR3 bases are TGTGCCAGCAGTTCATACGACCTAGTTGTCCACAATGAGCAGTTCTTC.

On this clone itself: The sample holds other DNA sequences that translate to the same CDR3. The J gene is TRBJ1-2, the V gene TRBV30; D is possibly TRBD1 (5 bases). Deletions cut 2 bases from V and 1 base from J, with 14 bases between. Per the germline V gene, CDR1 is GTSNPN and CDR2 is SVGIG (reference sequence). The CDR3 has 15 residues. The CDR3 protein is CAWSSLGHLNYGYTF. CDR3 DNA: TGTGCCTGGAGTTCCTTGGGGCATCTTAACTATGGCTACACCTTC.

Details on this clone: Other DNA sequences in the same sample also yield this CDR3. V and J are TRBV27 and TRBJ2-3, with TRBD2 identical over 15 bases. Trimming cost V 4 bases and J 6 bases; bases outside gene matches: 5. This CDR3 is built from 16 residues. CDR1 and CDR2 (germline): MNHEY, SMNVEV (reference sequence). CDR3 protein: CASSSGLAGGGDTQYF. The CDR3, as DNA: TGTGCCAGCAGTTCGGGACTAGCGGGAGGTGGGGATACGCAGTATTTT.

CDR3 sequence (DNA): TGTGCCAGCAGCCCGGACACGGTTGTAAATGGCTACACCTTC. This translates into CASSPDTVVNGYTF. This chain joins TRBV14 and TRBJ1-2, with a possible D match to TRBD1 (5 bases). The CDR3 covers 14 residues. V lost 4 bases to trimming and J lost 6 bases, with 15 bases between them. Per the germline V gene, CDR1 is SGHDN and CDR2 is FVKESK. Looking up the rest from reference TRBV14 and TRBJ1-2 gives the full variable domain: EAGVTQFPSHSVIEKGQTVTLRCDPISGHDNLYWYRRVMGKEIKFLLHFVKESKQDESGMPNNRFLAERTGGTYSTLKVQPAELEDSGVYFCASSPDTVVNGYTFGSGTRLTVV.

This chain uses TRBV18 with TRBJ1-1; D is unclear. V lost 4 bases and J lost 1, with 13 bases in between. Germline CDR1 KGHSH, CDR2 LQKENI. The length of the CDR3 is 15 residues. The CDR3 reads CASSLDPLGNTEAFF. In DNA form, the CDR3 reads TGTGCCAGCTCACTGGATCCTTTAGGGAACACTGAAGCTTTCTTT.

The chain combines TRBV5-1 with TRBJ2-7; no definite D call. The V end was cut by 4 bases, the J end by 3 bases, with 8 bases between. This CDR3 region has 12 residues. Germline V lookup: CDR1 SGHRS, CDR2 YFSETQ. The CDR3 spells CASSGSDYEQYF. The CDR3 bases are TGCGCCAGCAGCGGGTCAGACTACGAGCAGTACTTC.

V is TRBV5-4 and J is TRBJ1-4, with D perhaps TRBD1 (5 bases). The V end lost 0 bases, the J end lost 5 bases, and 5 bases lay between the germline ends. The CDR3 sequence is 13 residues long. Germline CDR1 SGHNT, CDR2 YYREEE (reference sequence). The CDR3 sequence is CASSLGQNEKLFF. In DNA, the CDR3 is TGTGCCAGCAGCTTGGGACAGAATGAAAAACTGTTTTTT.

The CDR3 DNA is TGTGCCAGCAGTTTCATCTCCCCCACAGGCGGGGGAACCGGGGAGCTGTTTTTT. Translated: CASSFISPTGGGTGELFF. This rearrangement joins TRBV27 to TRBJ2-2, with 7 bases identical to TRBD2. Germline assignment: CDR1 MNHEY and CDR2 SMNVEV (reference sequence). V was clipped by 3 bases and J by 5 bases; unmatched bases: 15. The CDR3 consists of 18 residues.

V usage is TRBV28 and J usage is TRBJ2-3, with TRBD2 identical over 10 bases. V was clipped by 5 bases and J by 5 bases; unmatched bases: 10. This CDR3 contains 16 residues. The germline gives CDR1 MDHEN, CDR2 SYDVKM. The CDR3 loop is CASSPHGLAVGDTQYF. CDR3 sequence (DNA): TGTGCCAGCAGTCCACACGGACTAGCGGTGGGAGATACGCAGTATTTT. Variable domain in full (rest from reference TRBV28 and TRBJ2-3): DVKVTQSSRYLVKRTGEKVFLECVQDMDHENMFWYRQDPGLGLRLIYFSYDVKMKEKGDIPEGYSVSREKKERFSLILESASTNQTSMYLCASSPHGLAVGDTQYFGPGTRLTVL.

In the case of this clone: Other DNA variants within this sample encode the same CDR3. The chain has TRBV4-1 and TRBJ1-2, with D perhaps matching TRBD1 (6 bases). This CDR3 region has 13 residues. V lost 1 base, J lost 6 bases, and 9 bases lay in between. Germline-derived CDR1 and CDR2 are MGHRA and YSYEKL. CDR3 nucleotide sequence: TGCGCCAGCAGCCAAGTGGGGGCCGATGGCTACACCTTC. It translates to CASSQVGADGYTF.

The chain couples TRBV7-9 to TRBJ2-2; D not certain. This CDR3 region has 14 residues. Germline lookup yields CDR1 SEHNR and CDR2 FQNEAQ (reference sequence). V was pared by 3 bases and J by 4 bases, with 9 bases between. The CDR3 here is CASSLMDGTGELFF. The CDR3 nucleotides read TGTGCCAGCAGCTTGATGGACGGCACCGGGGAGCTGTTTTTT. Combining the CDR3 with reference TRBV7-9 and TRBJ2-2 gives the whole variable domain DTGVSQNPRHKITKRGQNVTFRCDPISEHNRLYWYRQTLGQGPEFLTYFQNEAQLEKSRLLSDRFSAERPKGSFSTLEIQRTEQGDSAMYLCASSLMDGTGELFFGEGSRLTVL.

The chain has TRBV9 and TRBJ2-7; D unclear. Trimming removed 2 bases at V and 0 bases at J, with 9 bases between. The CDR3 length is 14 residues. CDR1 is SGDLS, CDR2 YYNGEE, per germline. Here the CDR3 reads CASSVLDDSYEQYF. As DNA, the CDR3 is TGTGCCAGCAGCGTCTTAGATGACTCCTACGAGCAGTACTTC. The full variable domain, rest sourced from reference TRBV9 and TRBJ2-7, is DSGVTQTPKHLITATGQRVTLRCSPRSGDLSVYWYQQSLDQGLQFLIQYYNGEERAKGNILERFSAQQFPDLHSELNLSSLELGDSALYFCASSVLDDSYEQYFGPGTRLTVT.

On this clone: One junction end disagrees with the germline gene, perhaps due to a read error. V gene TRBV30 combines with J gene TRBJ2-2, with D tentatively TRBD1 (6 bases). The CDR3 totals 16 residues. Germline loops: CDR1 GTSNPN, CDR2 SVGIG (reference sequence). As DNA, the CDR3 is TGTGCCGGGAGAAGGGACAATTCGTTTATCACCGGGGAGCTGTTTTTT. This codes for CAGRRDNSFITGELFF.

The CDR3 protein is CASSSTLAGGYEQYF. Here the CDR3 DNA reads TGTGCCAGCAGTTCTACCCTAGCGGGGGGTTACGAGCAGTACTTC. The chain carries TRBV27 and TRBJ2-7, with TRBD2 matching over 11 bases. Trimming cost V 4 bases and J 4 bases; bases outside gene matches: 6. This CDR3 comprises 15 residues. Looked up from germline, CDR1 is MNHEY and CDR2 is SMNVEV (reference sequence).